The next 26 T cell receptor beta chains were all read from a single sample in a study of blood T cell repertoires in COVID-19. Profiled with immunoSEQ multiplex PCR; TCRdb holds only in-frame clones, not every one. The sample records about 270,000 clones, 85% to 90% being singletons. Sequencing was done on a sample of PBMCs or T cells enriched from blood (not recorded which). The receptors were gathered from a young woman who had recovered from COVID-19.

The chain combines TRBV19 with TRBJ1-1, with 9 bases aligning to TRBD1. Germline V gene data show CDR1 as LNHDA and CDR2 as SQIVND (reference sequence). This CDR3 is built from 15 residues. V lost 7 bases and J lost 1; bases outside the gene matches: 7. CDR3 protein: CASKGTGNRNTEAFF. CDR3 sequence (DNA): TGTGCCAGTAAAGGGACAGGGAACAGGAACACTGAAGCTTTCTTT.

This clone has a count of ten or more. This chain uses TRBV2 with TRBJ1-1, with D uncertain. V lost 6 bases to trimming and J lost 3 bases, with 20 bases between them. The CDR3 is made up of 16 amino acids. Germline values: CDR1 SNHLY, CDR2 FYNNEI. CDR3 bases: TGTGCCAGCAGCGATACGATCACGAACTCCGACACTGAAGCTTTCTTT. It yields the protein CASSDTITNSDTEAFF.

The chain carries TRBV15 and TRBJ1-4; TRBD1 agrees at 11 bases. Germline lookup yields CDR1 LNHNV and CDR2 YYDKDF (reference sequence). J was trimmed by 6 bases and V by 8 bases; bases with no gene match: 5. The CDR3 spans 14 residues. DNA of the CDR3: TGTGCCACCCTGGACAGGGGGCAGGATGAAAAACTGTTTTTT. Protein product: CATLDRGQDEKLFF.

This clone was picked up one time. The chain couples TRBV19 to TRBJ1-2; 11 bases are a match to TRBD1. Germline-derived CDR1 and CDR2 are LNHDA and SQIVND (reference sequence). The CDR3 extends over 16 amino acids. The trim removed 4 bases at V and 7 bases at J, leaving 11 bases unmatched. In nucleotides, the CDR3 is TGTGCCAGTAGTACCCCGGACAGGGGGCGTGAAGCTGGCTACACCTTC. It translates to CASSTPDRGREAGYTF.

This clone was seen just once. This chain uses TRBV6-4 with TRBJ2-3; weak D call: TRBD1 (8 bases). There are 18 residues in the CDR3. Trimming stripped 5 bases from V and 4 bases from J, with 25 bases between. CDR1 is MRHNA, CDR2 SNTAGT, per germline. CDR3 in DNA: TGTGCCAGCAGTAAACCCCGGGAGGACAGGGTCGACTCAGATACGCAGTATTTT. Amino acids: CASSKPREDRVDSDTQYF.

This clone has more than one count but fewer than ten. V usage is TRBV27 and J usage is TRBJ1-1; D remains ambiguous. Germline CDR1 is MNHEY and CDR2 is SMNVEV (reference sequence). V was clipped by 4 bases and J by 6 bases, with 12 bases between them. The CDR3 is 13 amino acids. CDR3 DNA sequence: TGTGCCAGCAGTTCACAGCTCCACCCTGAAGCTTTCTTT. This encodes CASSSQLHPEAFF.

Turning to this clone: This specimen includes other DNA sequences encoding the same CDR3. The chain combines TRBV7-9 with TRBJ1-3; 8 nucleotides match TRBD1. This CDR3 has 14 residues. V was clipped by 3 bases and J by 2 bases; unmatched bases: 0. Germline CDR1 and CDR2: SEHNR and FQNEAQ (reference sequence). This CDR3 reads CASSLDRAGNTIYF. CDR3 nucleotide sequence: TGTGCCAGCAGCTTGGACAGGGCTGGAAACACCATATATTTT.

The V and J genes are TRBV6-1 and TRBJ1-2; tentatively, D is TRBD1 (6 bases). The CDR3 runs 15 residues. Germline V CDR1 and CDR2: MNHNS, SASEGT. Trimming removed 0 bases at V and 7 bases at J, with 15 bases between. CDR3 coding DNA: TGTGCCAGCAGTGAAGCGCGGTCAGGGGCCGGTGGCTACACCTTC. Translation: CASSEARSGAGGYTF.

The rearrangement links TRBV19 to TRBJ1-2; 8 positions agree with TRBD1. With 7 bases clipped from V and 4 bases from J, the junction kept 8 bases outside the gene matches. The CDR3 is 14 residues long. Germline lookup yields CDR1 LNHDA and CDR2 SQIVND (reference sequence). In DNA form, the CDR3 reads TGTGCCAGTAACCCAGGGGGCTCTCGCTATGGCTACACCTTC. Protein product: CASNPGGSRYGYTF. Looking up the rest from reference TRBV19 and TRBJ1-2 gives the full variable domain: DGGITQSPKYLFRKEGQNVTLSCEQNLNHDAMYWYRQDPGQGLRLIYYSQIVNDFQKGDIAEGYSVSREKKESFPLTVTSAQKNPTAFYLCASNPGGSRYGYTFGSGTRLTVV.

The chain recombines TRBV18 with TRBJ1-6; 8 positions agree with TRBD1. V was clipped by 3 bases and J by 10 bases; unmatched bases: 8. CDR3 length equals 15 residues. The V gene's germline CDR1 is KGHSH and CDR2 LQKENI. The CDR3 nucleotides read TGTGCCAGCTCACCTCCCGGACAGGGAGGATCACCCCTCCACTTT. This gives the protein CASSPPGQGGSPLHF.

This chain joins TRBV18 and TRBJ1-1; D unclear. V was cut by 2 bases and J by 4 bases, with 11 bases left in between. Germline CDR1 and CDR2: KGHSH and LQKENI. The CDR3 covers 14 residues. This CDR3 reads CASSPLEVSTEAFF. CDR3 nucleotide sequence: TGTGCCAGCTCACCATTAGAGGTTTCCACTGAAGCTTTCTTT.

The genes are TRBV11-3 and TRBJ2-1; 9 nucleotides agree with TRBD2. With V trimmed by 0 bases and J by 6 bases, 6 bases remained unmatched. Germline V gene data show CDR1 as SGHNT and CDR2 as YENEEA. The CDR3 is 16 amino acids. The CDR3 here is CASSLDSVAGANEQFF. The DNA for the CDR3 is TGTGCCAGCAGCTTAGATTCGGTAGCGGGGGCCAATGAGCAGTTCTTC.

This clone was seen only once. The V gene is TRBV3-1 (or the pseudogene TRBV3-2), the J gene TRBJ2-7; 7 positions agree with TRBD1. The germline V gene has CDR1 LGHDT and CDR2 YNNKEL (reference sequence). Trimming took 5 bases from V and 6 from J; bases not matched to a gene: 10. This CDR3 contains 14 residues. This chain's CDR3 is CASSARQGPSEQYF. In DNA form, the CDR3 reads TGTGCCAGCAGCGCCCGACAGGGCCCCAGCGAGCAGTACTTC.

This rearrangement joins TRBV5-1 to TRBJ2-1; 9 positions match TRBD1. The ends lost 4 bases at V and 5 bases at J; junction bases unmatched: 13. The germline V gene encodes CDR1 SGHRS and CDR2 YFSETQ. The CDR3 extends over 17 amino acids. This CDR3 reads CASSVGTGFGANNEQFF. In DNA form, the CDR3 reads TGCGCCAGCAGCGTCGGGACAGGGTTTGGGGCGAACAATGAGCAGTTCTTC. The full variable domain, rest sourced from reference TRBV5-1 and TRBJ2-1, is KAGVTQTPRYLIKTRGQQVTLSCSPISGHRSVSWYQQTPGQGLQFLFEYFSETQRNKGNFPGRFSGRQFSNSRSEMNVSTLELGDSALYLCASSVGTGFGANNEQFFGPGTRLTVL.

In this sample, this clone turned up once. The chain has TRBV12-3 or TRBV12-4 and TRBJ1-1, with unresolved D. Trimming took 8 bases from V and 3 from J, leaving 10 bases between them. This CDR3 has 12 amino acids. The CDR3 DNA reads as TGTGCCAGCCTGGGCGGGGACACTGAAGCTTTCTTT. Translation gives CASLGGDTEAFF.

The chain couples TRBV25-1 to TRBJ2-5, with D maybe TRBD2 (5 bases). Germline CDR1 MGHDK, CDR2 SYGVNS. This CDR3 is built from 15 residues. Trimming took off 3 bases at V and 0 bases at J, with 11 bases between the two ends. CDR3 DNA: TGTGCCAGCAGTGACCAGCGGCAGCACCAAGAGACCCAGTACTTC. This translates into CASSDQRQHQETQYF. The full variable domain, with the rest looked up from reference TRBV25-1 and TRBJ2-5, is EADIYQTPRYLVIGTGKKITLECSQTMGHDKMYWYQQDPGMELHLIHYSYGVNSTEKGDLSSESTVSRIRTEHFPLTLESARPSHTSQYLCASSDQRQHQETQYFGPGTRLLVL.

V and J are TRBV11-2 and TRBJ2-1; the match to TRBD1 covers 7 bases. The V and J ends lost 3 bases and 3 bases, in that order; junction bases with no gene match: 2. From germline, CDR1 is SGHAT and CDR2 FQNNGV. There are 14 residues in the CDR3. CDR3 loop: CASSFGTDYNEQFF. The CDR3 nucleotides are TGTGCCAGCAGCTTTGGGACAGACTACAATGAGCAGTTCTTC.

The rearrangement links TRBV27 to TRBJ1-2; 7 bases line up with TRBD1. Germline V gives CDR1 MNHEY, CDR2 SMNVEV (reference sequence). The CDR3 contains 12 residues. V trimming: 5 bases; J trimming: 8 bases; junction bases outside the gene matches: 5. As DNA, the CDR3 is TGTGCCAGCAGTGGAGGGGGCGGCGGCTACACCTTC. Protein: CASSGGGGGYTF.

This chain uses TRBV5-4 with TRBJ2-7, with TRBD2 as a possible D gene (7 bases). Germline loops: CDR1 SGHNT, CDR2 YYREEE (reference sequence). Trimming took 5 bases from V and 2 from J, leaving 20 bases between them. The CDR3 covers 16 residues. CDR3 DNA: TGTGCCAGCAGAAGTAGTAAGGCGGGGGACACCTACGAGCAGTACTTC. Its protein product is CASRSSKAGDTYEQYF.

The V and J genes are TRBV11-2 and TRBJ2-7; D is ambiguous. The germline V and J ends were trimmed by 5 bases and 4 bases, with 12 bases remaining between them. The germline gives CDR1 SGHAT, CDR2 FQNNGV. This CDR3 has 13 amino acids. CDR3 sequence reads: CASSTAAVYEQYF. For the CDR3, the DNA is TGTGCCAGCAGCACAGCTGCAGTGTACGAGCAGTACTTC.

The V call is TRBV5-6, the J call TRBJ2-5, with D perhaps matching TRBD2 (6 bases). Germline lookup yields CDR1 SGHDT and CDR2 YYEEEE. Trimming stripped 5 bases from V and 5 bases from J, with 16 bases between. The CDR3 covers 14 residues. Here the CDR3 reads CASSGGRPVETQYF. The CDR3 DNA reads TGTGCCAGCAGTGGAGGGCGTCCCGTCGAGACCCAGTACTTC. The variable domain in full, with the rest retrieved from reference TRBV5-6 and TRBJ2-5, is DAGVTQSPTHLIKTRGQQVTLRCSPKSGHDTVSWYQQALGQGPQFIFQYYEEEERQRGNFPDRFSGHQFPNYSSELNVNALLLGDSALYLCASSGGRPVETQYFGPGTRLLVL.

This chain connects TRBV12-5 to TRBJ2-3; TRBD2 agrees at 8 bases. The CDR3 extends over 14 amino acids. Germline-derived CDR1 and CDR2 are LGHNT and FRNRAP. The V gene end was trimmed by 3 bases and the J gene end by 4 bases; junction bases not matched to a gene: 3. The CDR3 DNA is TGTGCTAGTGGTTTTAGCGGGGTGCCAGATACGCAGTATTTT. Its translation is CASGFSGVPDTQYF.

This CDR3 reads CSAVYRVPEQFF. As DNA, the CDR3 is TGCAGCGCCGTCTACAGGGTTCCTGAGCAGTTCTTC. The chain couples TRBV29-1 to TRBJ2-1; a weak D match, TRBD1 (6 bases). CDR3 length: 12 amino acids. Germline V lookup: CDR1 SQVTM, CDR2 ANQGSEA. V was pared by 7 bases and J by 9 bases, with 16 bases between.

The chain has TRBV19 and TRBJ2-2; D is possibly TRBD2 (5 bases). Deletions cut 0 bases from V and 7 bases from J, with 9 bases between. The CDR3 totals 14 residues. Germline CDR1 reads LNHDA; CDR2 reads SQIVND (reference sequence). This chain's CDR3 is CASSIDDGNGELFF. In DNA, the CDR3 is TGTGCCAGTAGTATAGATGACGGGAACGGGGAGCTGTTTTTT.

The chain links TRBV10-2 to TRBJ1-1; no definite D call. CDR1 is WSHSY, CDR2 SAAADI, per germline. CDR3 size: 11 residues. The V end was cut by 7 bases, the J end by 5 bases, with 8 bases between. The CDR3 here is CASTPGTEAFF. The CDR3 bases are TGCGCCAGCACCCCGGGGACTGAAGCTTTCTTT.

The genes are TRBV19 and TRBJ2-1; TRBD2 agrees at 12 bases. This CDR3 region has 18 residues. J was trimmed by 4 bases and V by 4 bases; bases with no gene match: 11. From germline, CDR1 is LNHDA and CDR2 SQIVND (reference sequence). In DNA, the CDR3 is TGTGCCAGTAGTACAACGACTAGCGGGGGCCCACTGTACAATGAGCAGTTCTTC. Translating gives CASSTTTSGGPLYNEQFF.